This T cell receptor (beta chain) was captured by sequencing in a study of T cell repertoires in cytomegalovirus infection (dated by TCRdb to the late 2010s). Regarding the study in general: Donor HLA type was relevant to the analysis, because carriage of CMV infection together with the matching HLA type was indicated by public TCR beta signatures.

General findings and caveats noted by the study authors: The ex vivo response was dominated by HLA-C-restricted CMV-specific TCR beta clonotypes, which also provided the single most frequent clonotype in two of eight donors. In both this cohort and an independent cohort of a few hundred donors, the cumulative frequency of public TCR beta family members distinguished carriers of CMV infection plus the relevant HLA type.

In its sample, this clonotype was seen many times. No cognate antigen has been identified for it. Base qualities are not recorded, but no much larger clone differs from it by a single base. For CDR1 and CDR2, the germline V gene lists SGHTA and FQGTGA. The trim is 3 bases for V and 3 bases for J, with a gap of 7 bases between the germline ends. The CDR3 numbers 13 residues from cysteine through phenylalanine. Just the 39-base CDR3 DNA is kept, in frame starting at base 1. TCRdb lists the instrument as Illumina HiSeq 1500. TCRdb itself trimmed the public reads at Q25 with fastp, ran MiXCR and retained productive beta chains. Every entry covers one CDR3 protein and lists the most common genes and DNA from its rows. Counted in this sample were 200,000 to 300,000 distinct CDR3 sequences; 8% to 9.5% of them appeared once. Of the sample, around 15% is held by the ten largest clones.

Material: PBMCs. The source of this sequence is a human donor in good health (CMV status not recorded). Some clones in this sample may be carry-over from other donors' samples. The chain links TRBV7-3 with TRBJ2-3; a tentative D call is TRBD1 (5 bases match). The sequence in DNA is TGTGCCAGCAGCTTTAAGGGGACAGATACGCAGTATTTT. This sequence encodes CASSFKGTDTQYF.